This is a list of T cell receptor beta chains from one sample in a study of vaccination effects on CD4 cells after COVID-19. Here immunoSEQ multiplex PCR was the method, and the copy in TCRdb shows in-frame clones only, minus some. Found here are more than 35,000 clones, about 65% of them singletons; the top ten hold roughly 4.2%. No antigen has been assigned to these receptors. The sample was CD4+ T cells from PBMCs cultured without peptide, taken before COVID-19 vaccination. These receptors originate from a human donor who received a COVID-19 vaccine. Both conserved end residues are part of each CDR3. A D gene is named only where the DNA matches it firmly. Clone size is not always given. Where it is, it says once, few, many or a class for expanded clones.

>.|once|TRBJ2-1|TRBV19
CASLKRDTELDEQFF
TGTGCCAGCCTTAAAAGGGACACAGAGCTCGATGAGCAGTTCTTC
>.|.|TRBJ2-3|TRBV4-2
CASSQDRQGADTQYF
TGTGCCAGCAGCCAAGATAGGCAGGGAGCAGATACGCAGTATTTT
>.|.|TRBJ2-1|TRBV3-1/TRBV3-2
CASRGLGGGQFF
TGTGCCAGCAGAGGCCTAGGAGGGGGGCAGTTCTTC
>TRBD1|.|TRBJ1-6|TRBV2
CAVHDRDWGLHF
TGTGCCGTACACGACAGGGACTGGGGTCTCCACTTT
>.|.|TRBJ2-1|TRBV2
CASHKDGYNEQFF
TGTGCCAGCCACAAGGACGGATACAATGAGCAGTTCTTC
>TRBD1|few|TRBJ1-5|TRBV10-2
CARITTGEVNQPQHF
TGCGCCAGGATTACGACAGGGGAAGTTAATCAGCCCCAGCATTTT
>TRBD2|.|TRBJ2-5|TRBV3-1/TRBV3-2
CASSPRLAEETQYF
TGTGCCAGCAGCCCAAGACTAGCGGAAGAGACCCAGTACTTC
>.|.|TRBJ2-2|TRBV10-3
CAISGQKSFTGELFF
TGTGCCATCAGTGGACAGAAATCCTTCACCGGGGAGCTGTTTTTT
>TRBD2|few|TRBJ2-4|TRBV19
CASSDSRLAQNIQYF
TGTGCCAGTAGTGACTCCCGACTAGCCCAAAACATTCAGTACTTC
>.|few|TRBJ1-4|TRBV10-3
CAISELDKENEKLFF
TGTGCCATCAGTGAGTTGGACAAGGAAAATGAAAAACTGTTTTTT
>.|.|TRBJ1-1|TRBV18
CASSPGGGNTEAFF
TGTGCCAGCTCACCAGGCGGGGGGAACACTGAAGCTTTCTTT
>.|.|TRBJ1-2|TRBV19
CASSTLTGTSGYTF
TGTGCCAGTAGTACACTCACCGGGACGTCTGGCTACACCTTC
>.|few|TRBJ2-3|TRBV5-1
CASSLSDTITDTQYF
TGCGCCAGCAGCCTCTCGGACACTATCACAGATACGCAGTATTTT
>TRBD1|.|TRBJ2-1|TRBV5-4
CASRPGQGADEQFF
TGTGCCAGCAGGCCGGGACAGGGGGCTGATGAGCAGTTCTTC
>TRBD2|.|TRBJ2-7|TRBV5-1
CASRPKAGETYEQYF
TGCGCCAGCAGACCAAAAGCGGGGGAAACCTACGAGCAGTACTTC
>.|once|TRBJ2-7|TRBV4-1
CASSQGRAASYEQYF
TGCGCCAGCAGCCAAGGCCGGGCAGCCTCCTACGAGCAGTACTTC
>.|.|TRBJ1-1|TRBV30
CAWNEGHPMNTEAFF
TGTGCCTGGAATGAGGGACACCCCATGAACACTGAAGCTTTCTTT
>TRBD1|.|TRBJ1-6|TRBV5-1
CASSLEGQGTSPLHF
TGCGCCAGCAGCTTGGAAGGACAGGGAACTTCACCCCTCCACTTT
>.|.|TRBJ2-3|TRBV29-1
CSADGGGFTDTQYF
TGCAGCGCTGACGGAGGGGGTTTCACAGATACGCAGTATTTT
>.|.|TRBJ1-3|TRBV7-2
CASSLRDVDTIYF
TGTGCCAGCAGCTTACGGGACGTAGACACCATATATTTT
>TRBD2|few|TRBJ2-7|TRBV9
CASSVGPSGGPYEQYF
TGTGCCAGCAGCGTAGGTCCTAGCGGAGGGCCCTACGAGCAGTACTTC
>.|.|TRBJ1-3|TRBV18
CASSRASRSRSGNTIYF
TGTGCCAGCTCGAGGGCTTCCAGGTCCCGCTCTGGAAACACCATATATTTT
>TRBD2|.|TRBJ2-1|TRBV5-1
CASSPGLANNEQFF
TGCGCCAGCAGCCCGGGACTAGCGAACAATGAGCAGTTCTTC
>TRBD1|.|TRBJ1-5|TRBV6-1
CASSEAGQGQPQHF
TGTGCCAGCAGTGAAGCAGGACAGGGGCAGCCCCAGCATTTT
>.|.|TRBJ2-6|TRBV3-1/TRBV3-2
CASSRGQISSGANVLTF
TGTGCCAGCAGCCGAGGACAAATAAGCTCTGGGGCCAACGTCCTGACTTTC
>TRBD1|.|TRBJ1-5|TRBV2
CASSEGSGGSQPQHF
TGTGCCAGCAGTGAAGGATCAGGGGGCAGTCAGCCCCAGCATTTT
>.|.|TRBJ2-7|TRBV29-1
CSVERGSGSYEQYF
TGCAGCGTGGAACGGGGATCTGGGTCCTACGAGCAGTACTTC
>TRBD1|.|TRBJ2-3|TRBV27
CASCRQGVELSTDTQYF
TGTGCCAGCTGCAGACAGGGGGTCGAGCTTAGCACAGATACGCAGTATTTT
>.|.|TRBJ1-3|TRBV5-1
CASRRSSPSSGNTIYF
TGCGCCAGCAGACGGTCGAGCCCCTCCTCTGGAAACACCATATATTTT
>.|.|TRBJ1-5|TRBV4-1
CASSQGLITNSNQPQHF
TGCGCCAGCAGCCAAGGCCTTATCACTAATAGCAATCAGCCCCAGCATTTT
>TRBD1|.|TRBJ2-1|TRBV7-9
CASSYPGTAYNEQFF
TGTGCCAGCAGCTACCCGGGGACAGCATACAATGAGCAGTTCTTC